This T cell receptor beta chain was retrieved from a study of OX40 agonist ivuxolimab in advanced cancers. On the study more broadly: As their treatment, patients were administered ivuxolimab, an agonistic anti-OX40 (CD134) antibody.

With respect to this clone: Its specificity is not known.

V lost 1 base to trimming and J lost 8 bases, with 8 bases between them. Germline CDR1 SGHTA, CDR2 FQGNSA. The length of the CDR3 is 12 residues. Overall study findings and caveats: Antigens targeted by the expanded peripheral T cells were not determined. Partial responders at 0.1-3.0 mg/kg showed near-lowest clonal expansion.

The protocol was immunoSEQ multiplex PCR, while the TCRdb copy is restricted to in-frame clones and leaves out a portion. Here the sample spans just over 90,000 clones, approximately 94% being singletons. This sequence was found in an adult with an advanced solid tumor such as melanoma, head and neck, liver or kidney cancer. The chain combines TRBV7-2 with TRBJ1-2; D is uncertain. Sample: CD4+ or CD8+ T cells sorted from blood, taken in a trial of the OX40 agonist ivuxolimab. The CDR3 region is CASSLGSVGYTF. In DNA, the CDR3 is TGTGCCAGCAGCTTAGGTTCAGTCGGCTACACCTTC.